The source of this TCR beta chain is a study of T-cell memory formation after mild COVID-19. TCR alpha and TCR beta cDNA libraries carrying sample barcodes and UMIs were produced by 5'RACE using constant-segment primers. One entry per CDR3 protein results from TCRdb running MiXCR on the 5' RACE reads. The repertoire holds approximately 570,000 distinct CDR3 sequences, roughly 18% seen once, with around 12% in the top ten. The TCR sequence derives from an adult woman who had mild COVID-19 (a few samples of this study predate the infection). Cell type and time point are not known. Source material: PBMCs or a T cell subset sorted from them (not recorded which).

This CDR3 reads CASSFGKGRSGNTIYF. The CDR3 region has the DNA TGTGCCAGCAGTTTCGGGAAAGGCCGCTCTGGAAACACCATATATTTT. The chain is built from TRBV6-5 and TRBJ1-3; D ambiguous. V lost 4 bases and J 0 bases, leaving 13 bases between the germline ends. This CDR3 is built from 16 residues. CDR1 and CDR2 (germline): MNHEY, SVGAGI.